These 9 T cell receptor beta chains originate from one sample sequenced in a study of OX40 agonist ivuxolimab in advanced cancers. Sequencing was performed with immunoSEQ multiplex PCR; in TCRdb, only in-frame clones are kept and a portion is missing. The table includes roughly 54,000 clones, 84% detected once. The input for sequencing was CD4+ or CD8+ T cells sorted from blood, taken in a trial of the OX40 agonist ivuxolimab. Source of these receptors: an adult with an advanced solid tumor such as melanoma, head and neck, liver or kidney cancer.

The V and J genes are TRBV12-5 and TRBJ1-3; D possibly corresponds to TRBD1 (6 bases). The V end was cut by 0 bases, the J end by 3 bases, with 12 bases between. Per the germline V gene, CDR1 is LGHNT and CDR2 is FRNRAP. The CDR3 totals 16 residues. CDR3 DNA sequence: TGTGCTAGTGGTTTGGTAGGGGGTGTCAGTGGAAACACCATATATTTT. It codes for CASGLVGGVSGNTIYF.

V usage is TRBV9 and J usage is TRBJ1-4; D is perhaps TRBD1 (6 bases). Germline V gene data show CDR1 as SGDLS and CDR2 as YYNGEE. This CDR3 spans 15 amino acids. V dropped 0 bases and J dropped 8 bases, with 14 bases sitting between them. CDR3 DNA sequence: TGTGCCAGCAGCGTAGCGTACGGGGGCAGCGAAAAACTGTTTTTT. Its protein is CASSVAYGGSEKLFF.

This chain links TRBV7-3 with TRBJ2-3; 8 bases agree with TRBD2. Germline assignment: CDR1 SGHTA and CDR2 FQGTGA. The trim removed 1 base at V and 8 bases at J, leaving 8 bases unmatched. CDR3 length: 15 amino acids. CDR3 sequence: CASSLRASGWATQYF. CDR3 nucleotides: TGTGCCAGCAGCTTAAGGGCTAGCGGGTGGGCTACGCAGTATTTT.

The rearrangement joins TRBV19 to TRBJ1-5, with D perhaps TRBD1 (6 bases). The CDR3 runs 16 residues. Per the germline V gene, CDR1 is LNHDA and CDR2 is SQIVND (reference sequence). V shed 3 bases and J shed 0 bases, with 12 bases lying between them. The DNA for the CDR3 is TGTGCCAGTAGTATTTTGCGACAGGCTAGCAATCAGCCCCAGCATTTT. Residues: CASSILRQASNQPQHF.

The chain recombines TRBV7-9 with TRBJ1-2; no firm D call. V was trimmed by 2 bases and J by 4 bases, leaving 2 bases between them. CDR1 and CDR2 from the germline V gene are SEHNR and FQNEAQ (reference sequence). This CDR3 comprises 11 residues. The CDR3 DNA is TGTGCCAGCAGCTTAACCTATGGCTACACCTTC. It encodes CASSLTYGYTF.

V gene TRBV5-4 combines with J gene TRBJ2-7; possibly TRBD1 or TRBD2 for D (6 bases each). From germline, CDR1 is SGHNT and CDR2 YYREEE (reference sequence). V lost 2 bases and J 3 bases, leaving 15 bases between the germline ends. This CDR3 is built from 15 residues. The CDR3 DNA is TGTGCCAGCAGCTTAAACGGGGGCAGCCTCTACGAGCAGTACTTC. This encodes CASSLNGGSLYEQYF.

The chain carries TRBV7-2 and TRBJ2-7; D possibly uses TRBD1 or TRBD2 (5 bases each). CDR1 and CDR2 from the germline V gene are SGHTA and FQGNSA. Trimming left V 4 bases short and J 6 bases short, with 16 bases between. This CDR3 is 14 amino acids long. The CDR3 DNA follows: TGTGCCAGCAGCTCCCCGGGTCCTGGGACCGAGCAGTACTTC. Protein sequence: CASSSPGPGTEQYF.

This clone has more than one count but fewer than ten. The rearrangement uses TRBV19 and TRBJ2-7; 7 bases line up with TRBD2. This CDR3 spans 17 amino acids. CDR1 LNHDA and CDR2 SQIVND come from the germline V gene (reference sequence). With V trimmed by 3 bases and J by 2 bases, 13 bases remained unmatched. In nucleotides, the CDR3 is TGTGCCAGTAGTATTAGGTCTTTGGCTAGCGGAACCTACGAGCAGTACTTC. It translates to CASSIRSLASGTYEQYF.

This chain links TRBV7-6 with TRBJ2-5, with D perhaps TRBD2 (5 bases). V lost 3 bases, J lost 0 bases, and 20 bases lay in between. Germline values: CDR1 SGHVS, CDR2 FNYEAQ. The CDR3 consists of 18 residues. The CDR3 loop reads CASSFLSERKGNQETQYF. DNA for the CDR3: TGTGCCAGCAGCTTCCTCTCGGAGCGGAAGGGAAACCAAGAGACCCAGTACTTC. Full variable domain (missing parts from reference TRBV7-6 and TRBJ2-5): GAGVSQSPRYKVTKRGQDVALRCDPISGHVSLYWYRQALGQGPEFLTYFNYEAQQDKSGLPNDRFSAERPEGSISTLTIQRTEQRDSAMYRCASSFLSERKGNQETQYFGPGTRLLVL.